Listed below are T cell receptor beta chains from one sample, sequenced in a study of CD8 T cells in Susac syndrome. TCRdb independently ran MiXCR on the immunoSEQ multiplex PCR reads; one entry per CDR3 protein. The data contain approximately 200,000 distinct CDR3 sequences, about 94% of them singletons. Sequencing was carried out using CD4+ T cells from PBMCs. These receptors were obtained from a human donor with multiple sclerosis. The CDR3 runs from the conserved cysteine through the conserved F or W. D genes are given only for firm matches. Expanded clones get a size class; other rows say once, few or many, or leave the size out.

clone size,D gene,V gene,J gene,CDR3 DNA,CDR3 protein
NA,TRBD2,TRBV29-1,TRBJ2-3,TGCAGCGTAACTAGCGGGGGGAAGAAAGATACGCAGTATTTT,CSVTSGGKKDTQYF
few,NA,TRBV24-1,TRBJ2-5,TGTGCCACCAGTGAAGGGAGGGAGACCCAGTACTTC,CATSEGRETQYF
NA,NA,TRBV30,TRBJ2-5,TGTGCCTGGGGACGGGATTACCAAGAGACCCAGTACTTC,CAWGRDYQETQYF
NA,TRBD1,TRBV7-9,TRBJ1-3,TGTGCCAGCAGCCCGGACAGGCCGGCCTCTGGAAACACCATATATTTT,CASSPDRPASGNTIYF
once,NA,TRBV3-1,TRBJ1-6,TGTGCCAGCAGCCACGGAGGGACATCTAATTCACCCCTCCACTTT,CASSHGGTSNSPLHF
NA,NA,TRBV6-2/TRBV6-3,TRBJ1-5,TGTGCCAGCAGTTACGGGATGGATCAGCCCCAGCATTTT,CASSYGMDQPQHF
NA,NA,TRBV7-6,TRBJ2-1,TGTGCCAGCAGCCTCTCGGGGGCGAGGCTGAATGAGCAGTTCTTC,CASSLSGARLNEQFF
NA,NA,TRBV3-1,TRBJ1-1,TGTGCCAGCAGCCAAGATTGGGGGGCGCTCACTGAAGCTTTCTTT,CASSQDWGALTEAFF
NA,TRBD2,TRBV15,TRBJ2-1,TGTGCCACCAGCAGCGGACTAGCGGGGGGCGTTCCCAATGAGCAGTTCTTC,CATSSGLAGGVPNEQFF
NA,NA,TRBV28,TRBJ2-2,TGTGCCGGAGGACAGGGAGGGATCGGGGAGCTGTTTTTT,CAGGQGGIGELFF
NA,NA,TRBV7-3,TRBJ2-5,TGTGCCAGCAGCTTAACTGAACAAGAGACCCAGTACTTC,CASSLTEQETQYF
once,NA,TRBV3-1,TRBJ2-3,TGTGCCAGCAGCCAAGATCAACAAAGCACAGATACGCAGTATTTT,CASSQDQQSTDTQYF
NA,TRBD1,TRBV29-1,TRBJ2-7,TGCAGCGTTGAAGCCCCCCGGACAGGCGTCACCTACGAGCAGTACTTC,CSVEAPRTGVTYEQYF
NA,NA,TRBV29-1,TRBJ1-1,TGCAGCGTCATAGGGGGGGCTGAAGGGACTTTCTTT,CSVIGGAEGTFF
NA,NA,TRBV9,TRBJ1-1,TGTGCCAGCAGCGTAATCCCAGGGGCTCATGAAGCTTTCTTT,CASSVIPGAHEAFF
NA,NA,TRBV4-1,TRBJ2-7,TGCGCCAGCAGCCAAGATTATCGAGATTACGAGCAGTACTTC,CASSQDYRDYEQYF
NA,NA,TRBV5-1,TRBJ2-5,TGCGCCAGCAGCTTGGCGCCGGCGTCAGAAGAGACCCAGTACTTC,CASSLAPASEETQYF
once,NA,TRBV25-1,TRBJ1-1,TGTGCCAGCAGACTGGCCCACACTGAAGCTTTCTTT,CASRLAHTEAFF
NA,NA,TRBV5-1,TRBJ1-1,TGCGCCAGCAGCTTGGACGGATTGAACACTGAAGCTTTCTTT,CASSLDGLNTEAFF
NA,NA,TRBV5-6,TRBJ1-1,TGTGCCAGCAGCCCGACATGGGACTCCGAAGCTTTCTTT,CASSPTWDSEAFF
NA,NA,TRBV19,TRBJ1-2,TGTGCCAGTACAAACCTGCTGCGGGGGCGCGGCTATGGCTACACCTTC,CASTNLLRGRGYGYTF
once,NA,TRBV11-2,TRBJ1-5,TGTGCCAGCAGGAGGATGGGACATCAGCCCCAGCATTTT,CASRRMGHQPQHF
NA,NA,TRBV7-9,TRBJ1-2,TGTGCCAGCAGCCCCAGGGAGGGCAACTATGGCTACACCTTC,CASSPREGNYGYTF
NA,TRBD1,TRBV7-9,TRBJ1-2,TGTGCCAGCAGCTTAGCAGGGGGCTTGGGCTATGGCTACACCTTC,CASSLAGGLGYGYTF
NA,TRBD1,TRBV7-2,TRBJ2-7,TGTGCCAGCAGCTTAGGGAGGGGACAGGGCACCTACGAGCAGTACTTC,CASSLGRGQGTYEQYF
NA,NA,TRBV7-9,TRBJ1-2,TGTGCCAGCAGCCTAATTCTGGGAGTCACTAACTATGGCTACACCTTC,CASSLILGVTNYGYTF
NA,NA,TRBV12-3/TRBV12-4,TRBJ1-6,TGTGCCAGCAGCGTATTGCCTTATAATTCACCCCTCCACTTT,CASSVLPYNSPLHF